The present T cell receptor beta chain was sequenced within a study of OX40 agonist ivuxolimab in advanced cancers. The study, taken as a whole, reports: CD8+ T cells (on average) carried more expanded clones than CD4+ T cells.

Between the trimmed V and J ends, which lost 0 bases and 7 bases, there was a span of 12 bases. The CDR3 extends over 14 amino acids. Germline CDR1 reads MNHEY; CDR2 reads SVGAGI. Blood sampling took place at baseline, cycle 4 day 1, and cycle 7 day 1. On this clone: Antigen unknown.

Produced via immunoSEQ multiplex PCR; TCRdb's table is partial and in-frame only. The data contain about 20,000 clones, about 84% of them singletons. The V call is TRBV6-5, the J call TRBJ1-1; D is uncertain. This TCR was recovered from an adult with an advanced solid tumor such as melanoma, head and neck, liver or kidney cancer. This specimen was CD4+ or CD8+ T cells sorted from blood, taken in a trial of the OX40 agonist ivuxolimab. CDR3: CASSYSPSSYEAFF. The CDR3 DNA reads as TGTGCCAGCAGTTACTCGCCTTCAAGTTATGAAGCTTTCTTT.